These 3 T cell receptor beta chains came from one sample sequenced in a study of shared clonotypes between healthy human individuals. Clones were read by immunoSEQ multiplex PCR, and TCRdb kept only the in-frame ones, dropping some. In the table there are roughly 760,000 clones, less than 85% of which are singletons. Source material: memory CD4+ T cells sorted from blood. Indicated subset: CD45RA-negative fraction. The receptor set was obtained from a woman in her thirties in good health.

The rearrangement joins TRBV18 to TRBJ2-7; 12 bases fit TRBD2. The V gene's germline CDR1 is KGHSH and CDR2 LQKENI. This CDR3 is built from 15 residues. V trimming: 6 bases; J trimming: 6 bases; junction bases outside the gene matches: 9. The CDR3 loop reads CASSLLAGGPSEQYF. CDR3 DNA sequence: TGTGCCAGCTCCCTCCTAGCGGGAGGGCCGTCCGAGCAGTACTTC.

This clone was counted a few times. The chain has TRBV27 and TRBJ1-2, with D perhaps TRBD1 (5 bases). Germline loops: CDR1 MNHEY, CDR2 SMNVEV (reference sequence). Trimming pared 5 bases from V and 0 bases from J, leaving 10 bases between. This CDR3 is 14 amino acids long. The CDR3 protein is CASSGWGANYGYTF. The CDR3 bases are TGTGCCAGCAGTGGGTGGGGGGCTAACTATGGCTACACCTTC.

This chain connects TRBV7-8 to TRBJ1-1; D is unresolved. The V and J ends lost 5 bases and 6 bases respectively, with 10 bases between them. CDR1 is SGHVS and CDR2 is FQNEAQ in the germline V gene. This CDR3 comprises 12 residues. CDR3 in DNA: TGTGCCAGCAGCCTACTTGAGGCTGAAGCTTTCTTT. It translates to CASSLLEAEAFF.